This passage covers 2 T cell receptor beta chains from one sample sequenced in a study of spatial heterogeneity in lung cancer. Regarding the study as a whole: Counts that tracked tumor mutation counts were those of expanded intratumoral alpha and beta TCRs.

Time point specified: sample taken at primary tumor resection. Each CDR3 protein gets one entry after TCRdb re-called the 5' RACE reads with MiXCR. The sample has about 2,700 distinct CDR3 sequences; around 10% are singletons. No antigen has been identified for these receptors. This specimen consisted of lung tumor tissue, obtained at surgery. The receptors derive from a female donor with early-stage non-small cell lung cancer.

By sample share, this clonotype is large. The V gene is TRBV12-3 or TRBV12-4, the J gene TRBJ2-3; 11 bases match TRBD2. V gave up 5 bases and J gave up 0 bases; unmatched junction bases: 4. The CDR3 loop spans 16 amino acids. DNA for the CDR3: TGTGCCAGCAGTGCCCGACTAGCGGGGAGCACAGATACGCAGTATTTT. Translation: CASSARLAGSTDTQYF.

By sample fraction, this clonotype is medium-sized. The V call is TRBV11-3, the J call TRBJ2-1; D is uncertain. Trimming left V 5 bases short and J 0 bases short, with 11 bases between. Germline CDR1 SGHNT, CDR2 YENEEA. CDR3 size: 15 residues. The CDR3: CASSLTGLSYNEQFF. CDR3 nucleotides: TGTGCCAGCAGCCTCACCGGCCTCTCCTACAATGAGCAGTTCTTC.